The source of this TCR beta chain is a study of blood T cell repertoires in COVID-19. Across the study: Specimens from acute and convalescent COVID-19 originated in the United States, Italy and Spain.

As originally analysed: From reference gene primer amplification, estimates of nucleated cell counts were derived. The protocol was immunoSEQ multiplex PCR, while the TCRdb copy is restricted to in-frame clones and leaves out a portion. V, J and clone size were drawn from that table, and D and trimming were deduced from the DNA. The sample consists of some 140,000 clones, approximately 87% of them appearing once. V dropped 4 bases and J dropped 2 bases, with 12 bases sitting between them. CDR1 is SGDLS and CDR2 is YYNGEE in the germline V gene. The CDR3 loop spans 14 amino acids. Sequenced input: peripheral blood. The source of this sequence is a man aged 70-80 years with active COVID-19. The chain joins TRBV9 to TRBJ2-5; D gene uncertain. CDR3 in amino acids: CASSTNILQETQYF. The CDR3 region has the DNA TGTGCCAGCAGCACGAACATATTGCAAGAGACCCAGTACTTC.